This T cell receptor beta chain was captured by sequencing in a study of blood T cell repertoires in COVID-19. The wider study: The United States, Italy and Spain were the sources of the acute and convalescent COVID-19 samples. From T cells, B-cell-depleted T cells, or PBMCs came the material, which was cDNA or gDNA.

Per the study methods: Reference gene primer amplification yielded estimated nucleated cell counts. This table comes from immunoSEQ multiplex PCR, and its TCRdb copy is limited to in-frame clones, with some not included. That table furnishes V, J and clone size, whereas the DNA furnished D and trimming. Here the sample spans around 62,000 clones, approximately 87% being singletons. The junction had 5 bases not matched to a gene; V was cut back by 6 bases and J by 0 bases. Germline CDR1 reads SNHLY; CDR2 reads FYNNEI. The CDR3 is made up of 14 amino acids. This clonotype was obtained from a human donor in a cohort sampled during active COVID-19. V usage is TRBV2 and J usage is TRBJ2-7; 7 positions match TRBD1. Sequenced material: peripheral blood. The CDR3 loop reads CASRRQGPSYEQYF. As DNA, the CDR3 is TGTGCCAGCAGACGACAGGGCCCCTCCTACGAGCAGTACTTC.